Listed below are T cell receptor beta chains from one sample, sequenced in a study of regulatory T cells in long-lasting Graves disease. TCRdb fed the multiplex PCR reads into MiXCR, producing one record per CDR3 protein. The repertoire holds 350,000 to 450,000 distinct CDR3 sequences, with approximately 25% as singletons. The source material was peripheral blood mononuclear cells (PBMCs), sampled when the disease was refractory, from a patient treated with antithyroid drugs. These receptors were taken from a woman between 35 and 50 years old with Graves disease. The CDR3 runs from the conserved cysteine through the conserved F or W.

v_gene,j_gene,CDR3aa
TRBV29-1,TRBJ2-5,CSVAAFLGRSDGAQETQYF
TRBV15,TRBJ2-7,CATSRRDSAYEQYF
TRBV27,TRBJ1-2,CASSPTPDYGYTF
TRBV7-8,TRBJ1-5,CASAVWGDGNQPQHF
TRBV28,TRBJ1-1,CASSSLTTGNTEAFF
TRBV20-1,TRBJ2-7,CSATPSGQLTYEQYF
TRBV7-3,TRBJ2-7,CASSAAGGYEQYF
TRBV28,TRBJ1-4,CASKFGAKLFF
TRBV30,TRBJ1-1,CAWSAQGGTEAFF
TRBV6-5,TRBJ1-1,CASSYGRVFANTEAFF
TRBV11-2,TRBJ2-5,CASRGYQETQYF
TRBV14,TRBJ1-4,CASSRGRVDEKLFF
TRBV7-2,TRBJ1-6,CASSLGVGRVSPLHF
TRBV7-2,TRBJ2-5,CASSLSGTFQETQYF
TRBV5-6,TRBJ1-1,CASSLGDRVNTEAFF
TRBV28,TRBJ2-1,CASSWLAEDNEQFF
TRBV27,TRBJ1-5,CASRRQFRWDSNQPQHF
TRBV5-8,TRBJ2-1,CASSGWGGKEQFF
TRBV12-3/TRBV12-4,TRBJ2-7,CASSYGEGEQYF
TRBV19,TRBJ2-7,CASSPSGQPLYEQYF
TRBV2,TRBJ1-4,CASSAGGGSEKLFF
TRBV3-1,TRBJ2-5,CASSQEIGLLQETQYF
TRBV2,TRBJ2-5,CASSQELSTGDRETQYF
TRBV28,TRBJ2-7,CASSWQGVGYEQYF
TRBV29-1,TRBJ2-3,CSVVSGSGYTQYF
TRBV29-1,TRBJ1-3,CSAQQLSGNTIYF
TRBV5-4,TRBJ2-7,CASSPPGLAGGYEQYF
TRBV28,TRBJ2-7,CASSFVPYLAGRGSSYEQYF
TRBV28,TRBJ2-5,CASTRFGTVSSGAQYF
TRBV28,TRBJ2-7,CASITRDRDNEQYF
TRBV11-1,TRBJ1-1,CASSPPLGRGTEAFF
TRBV5-6,TRBJ1-6,CASSWGQGYDSPLHF
TRBV24-1,TRBJ2-7,CATSELLETGTPIREQYF
TRBV11-2,TRBJ2-4,CASSSQGVGDIQYF
TRBV20-1,TRBJ1-3,CSARRLQGPGNTIYF
TRBV7-9,TRBJ1-1,CASLRVVGRKPNTEAFF
TRBV28,TRBJ1-6,CASRGPANSPLHF
TRBV12-5,TRBJ2-7,CASGAHWLTSGRRSYEQYF